The 23 T cell receptor beta chains below all came from one sample that was sequenced in a study of cytomegalovirus exposure and HLA in healthy donors. PCR involved 60 Vbeta and 13 Jbeta primers. Profiling relied on immunoSEQ multiplex PCR, and the TCRdb table lists in-frame clones only, not all of them. The table shows some 200,000 clones, with 70% occurring only once. The source material was PBMCs. The receptor set was obtained from a man aged 40-50 years in good health and CMV-seropositive.

V gene TRBV27 combines with J gene TRBJ2-7; D may be TRBD1 (6 bases). V lost 2 bases and J 2 bases, leaving 16 bases between the germline ends. The CDR3 has 16 amino acids. Germline CDR1 is MNHEY and CDR2 is SMNVEV (reference sequence). CDR3 protein: CASSLLRTAKPYEQYF. In DNA, the CDR3 is TGTGCCAGCAGTTTACTGCGGACAGCTAAGCCCTACGAGCAGTACTTC.

V gene TRBV6-6 combines with J gene TRBJ2-7; unclear D gene. The germline V gene has CDR1 MNHNY and CDR2 SVGAGI (reference sequence). The V gene lost 4 bases and the J gene lost 6 bases, with 7 bases spanning the gap. The CDR3 runs 11 residues. CDR3 residues: CASSSYSEQYF. In nucleotides, the CDR3 is TGTGCCAGCAGTTCCTACTCCGAGCAGTACTTC.

V and J are TRBV4-3 and TRBJ2-1, with 7 bases lining up with TRBD1. This CDR3 spans 15 amino acids. From germline, CDR1 is LGHNA and CDR2 YSLEER. V shed 4 bases and J 3 bases; nucleotides not matched to a gene: 6. CDR3 bases: TGCGCCAGCAGCCCAACCGGGACAGTCTACAATGAGCAGTTCTTC. Its protein product is CASSPTGTVYNEQFF.

CDR3: CASTLDRGTEAFF. The CDR3 region has the DNA TGTGCCAGCACCCTCGACAGGGGAACTGAAGCTTTCTTT. The chain recombines TRBV6-5 with TRBJ1-1, with 8 bases lining up with TRBD1. The CDR3 loop spans 13 amino acids. V lost 7 bases to trimming and J lost 5 bases; unmatched junction nucleotides: 6. Germline CDR1 and CDR2: MNHEY and SVGAGI.

The V gene is TRBV2, the J gene TRBJ1-5; D gene uncertain. Trimming left V 4 bases short and J 3 bases short, with 13 bases between. The V gene's germline CDR1 is SNHLY and CDR2 FYNNEI. The CDR3 loop spans 15 amino acids. In nucleotides, the CDR3 is TGTGCCAGCAGTGCGCCGGGTCTTCTCAATCAGCCCCAGCATTTT. The encoded protein is CASSAPGLLNQPQHF.

CDR3 region: CASSYSTGIKDNEQFF. The CDR3 nucleotides read TGTGCCAGCAGTTACTCGACAGGGATTAAGGACAATGAGCAGTTCTTC. V gene TRBV6-5 combines with J gene TRBJ2-1; 7 bases match TRBD1. Per the germline V gene, CDR1 is MNHEY and CDR2 is SVGAGI. Trimming took 0 bases from V and 5 from J; bases not matched to a gene: 7. This CDR3 region has 16 residues.

This clone has a single count. The J gene is TRBJ2-1, the V gene TRBV11-3; weak D call: TRBD2 (8 bases). The length of the CDR3 is 17 residues. V shed 5 bases and J shed 5 bases, with 22 bases lying between them. Germline CDR1 and CDR2: SGHNT and YENEEA. The CDR3 DNA is TGTGCCAGCAGCCCCGGGAGGGGGCGCCCCCAGGACAATGAGCAGTTCTTC. Amino acid sequence: CASSPGRGRPQDNEQFF.

This clone was seen only a few times. The CDR3 coding sequence is TGTGCCAGCAGTGTGGGGCTAGGTCTAGATACGCAGTATTTT. Protein: CASSVGLGLDTQYF. V is TRBV2 and J is TRBJ2-3, with TRBD1 as a possible D gene (5 bases). V shed 4 bases and J shed 5 bases, with 13 bases lying between them. Germline-derived CDR1 and CDR2 are SNHLY and FYNNEI. This CDR3 contains 14 residues.

This clone was seen more than once but under ten times. The chain is built from TRBV6-1 and TRBJ1-1, with 8 bases that match TRBD1. Germline CDR1 is MNHNS and CDR2 is SASEGT. The CDR3 runs to 13 residues. V lost 6 bases to trimming and J lost 3 bases; unmatched junction nucleotides: 3. Here the CDR3 DNA reads TGTGCCAGCAGCAAGGACAGGGACACTGAAGCTTTCTTT. Encoded protein: CASSKDRDTEAFF.

This clone showed up just a few times. CDR3 in amino acids: CASSVGGTRVNEQFF. The CDR3 DNA sequence: TGTGCCAGCAGCGTAGGAGGGACTAGGGTAAATGAGCAGTTCTTC. The genes are TRBV9 and TRBJ2-1, with 8 nucleotides matching TRBD2. CDR1 SGDLS and CDR2 YYNGEE come from the germline V gene. After removal of 0 bases from V and 7 bases from J, the junction contained 6 bases not matched to a gene. CDR3 length equals 15 residues.

The chain carries TRBV6-6 and TRBJ1-2; TRBD1 might be the D (5 bases). V lost 6 bases and J lost 8, with 22 bases in between. Germline lookup yields CDR1 MNHNY and CDR2 SVGAGI (reference sequence). The CDR3 totals 15 residues. CDR3 residues: CASRYPRDSGGGYTF. Written as DNA, the CDR3 is TGTGCCAGCAGATACCCCCGGGATTCCGGGGGGGGCTACACCTTC.

The chain is built from TRBV7-2 and TRBJ2-7; D is perhaps TRBD1 (7 bases). The CDR3 is 13 residues long. The ends were cut back, 4 bases at V and 3 bases at J, with 10 bases in the middle. Germline values: CDR1 SGHTA, CDR2 FQGNSA. The chain's CDR3 is CASSSQGGYEQYF. The CDR3 coding sequence is TGTGCCAGCAGCTCCCAGGGGGGCTACGAGCAGTACTTC. Supplemented by reference TRBV7-2 and TRBJ2-7, the full variable domain reads GAGVSQSPSNKVTEKGKDVELRCDPISGHTALYWYRQSLGQGLEFLIYFQGNSAPDKSGLPSDRFSAERTGGSVSTLTIQRTQQEDSAVYLCASSSQGGYEQYFGPGTRLTVT.

This clone appeared once. J is TRBJ2-1 and V is TRBV27; possibly TRBD1 for D (6 bases). V lost 2 bases and J 6 bases, leaving 11 bases between the germline ends. The CDR3 extends over 14 amino acids. CDR1 MNHEY and CDR2 SMNVEV come from the germline V gene (reference sequence). CDR3 coding DNA: TGTGCCAGCAGTTTAGTCGGACAGCCCAATGAGCAGTTCTTC. Encoded protein: CASSLVGQPNEQFF.

V and J are TRBV7-9 and TRBJ1-1; D is unclear. The germline CDR1 and CDR2 sequences are SEHNR and FQNEAQ (reference sequence). The V end was cut by 5 bases, the J end by 8 bases, with 6 bases between. CDR3 length: 10 residues. The CDR3 region is CASSEVEAFF. CDR3 bases: TGTGCCAGCAGCGAGGTAGAAGCTTTCTTT.

The chain has TRBV4-2 and TRBJ2-2; 12 nucleotides line up with TRBD2. The junction had 3 bases not matched to a gene; V was cut back by 1 base and J by 6 bases. This CDR3 contains 16 residues. Per the germline V gene, CDR1 is LGHNA and CDR2 is YNFKEQ. CDR3: CASSQGLAGGAGELFF. Here the CDR3 DNA reads TGTGCCAGCAGCCAAGGCCTAGCGGGGGGGGCCGGGGAGCTGTTTTTT.

This CDR3 reads CASSSSPRGGDTQYF. CDR3 nucleotide sequence: TGTGCCAGCAGCTCCTCCCCCAGGGGCGGGGATACGCAGTATTTT. The chain is built from TRBV5-4 and TRBJ2-3, with D perhaps TRBD1 (6 bases). Trimming removed 3 bases from V and 6 bases from J, with 17 bases in between. The CDR3 extends over 15 amino acids. The germline V gene encodes CDR1 SGHNT and CDR2 YYREEE (reference sequence).

This clone was recorded a few times. The rearrangement uses TRBV7-2 and TRBJ2-7; 8 bases line up with TRBD2. Germline CDR1 reads SGHTA; CDR2 reads FQGNSA. Trimming at V came to 5 bases and at J to 1 base, leaving 10 bases not matched to a gene. The CDR3 has 16 residues. Written as DNA, the CDR3 is TGTGCCAGCAGCCCCCGGGGACTAGGCGGGTCCTACGAGCAGTACTTC. Protein: CASSPRGLGGSYEQYF.

CDR3 in DNA: TGTGCCAGCACCGAGGGAGGGAGGAACACTGAAGCTTTCTTT. Translating it yields CASTEGGRNTEAFF. V usage is TRBV7-9 and J usage is TRBJ1-1, with no clear D. The germline V gene has CDR1 SEHNR and CDR2 FQNEAQ (reference sequence). The CDR3 is 14 residues long. With 7 bases removed from V and 1 base from J, the gap between germline ends came to 13 bases.

The V gene is TRBV18, the J gene TRBJ1-2, with D possibly being TRBD1 (5 bases). V lost 3 bases and J lost 0, with 14 bases in between. This CDR3 contains 16 residues. Germline assignment: CDR1 KGHSH and CDR2 LQKENI. The CDR3 DNA reads TGTGCCAGCTCACCCCTCGGGGGGGATGCTAACTATGGCTACACCTTC. It specifies CASSPLGGDANYGYTF.

The chain has TRBV28 and TRBJ1-2, with TRBD1 matching over 7 bases. Unmatched junction bases numbered 2, after V lost 2 bases and J lost 2 bases. CDR3 length: 14 amino acids. Germline-derived CDR1 and CDR2 are MDHEN and SYDVKM. CDR3 DNA: TGTGCCAGCAGTTTAGGACAGGAAAACTATGGCTACACCTTC. Translating gives CASSLGQENYGYTF.

This chain links TRBV10-3 with TRBJ1-1; 8 bases are shared with TRBD1. Looked up from germline, CDR1 is ENHRY and CDR2 is SYGVKD. The CDR3 totals 15 residues. Trimming cost V 10 bases and J 4 bases; bases outside gene matches: 14. Written as DNA, the CDR3 is TGTGCCACCCGAACACTACAGGGGGAGGGCACTGAAGCTTTCTTT. Its translation is CATRTLQGEGTEAFF.

This clone has only a few counts. This chain joins TRBV5-8 and TRBJ1-1; D is perhaps TRBD1 (6 bases). The CDR3 loop spans 16 amino acids. CDR1 and CDR2 from the germline V gene are SGHTS and YDEGEE. Trimming shortened V by 4 bases and J by 3 bases, and 19 bases separated the two germline ends. The CDR3 nucleotides are TGTGCCAGCAGCCCCCGGTTCAAGAGGGGGTACACTGAAGCTTTCTTT. Its translation is CASSPRFKRGYTEAFF. The complete variable domain, with remaining parts taken from reference TRBV5-8 and TRBJ1-1, reads EAGVTQSPTHLIKTRGQQATLRCSPISGHTSVYWYQQALGLGLQFLLWYDEGEERNRGNFPPRFSGRQFPNYSSELNVNALELEDSALYLCASSPRFKRGYTEAFFGQGTRLTVV.

V and J are TRBV5-1 and TRBJ2-2; 7 bases fit TRBD1. CDR3 length: 13 amino acids. The V and J ends lost 2 bases and 6 bases, in that order; junction bases with no gene match: 1. Germline assignment: CDR1 SGHRS and CDR2 YFSETQ. CDR3 in amino acids: CASSFQGAGELFF. The CDR3 bases are TGCGCCAGCAGCTTCCAGGGGGCCGGGGAGCTGTTTTTT.